Sequencing of this T cell receptor beta chain was carried out in a study of blood T cell repertoires in COVID-19. Original processing methods: Estimates of nucleated cell counts were drawn from the amplification of reference gene primers. Some clones are missing from TCRdb's copy, which holds only in-frame ones; the method was immunoSEQ multiplex PCR. From that table come the V and J calls and clone size; the DNA was used to work out D and trimming. The sample carries about 71,000 clones, approximately 86% recorded once. V lost 1 base, J lost 3 bases, and 20 bases lay in between. The CDR3 covers 18 residues. CDR1 is SGHVS, CDR2 FQNEAQ, per germline.

Sequencing was done on a sample of peripheral blood. The TCR originated in a man between 50 and 59 years old with active COVID-19. The chain is built from TRBV7-8 and TRBJ2-3, with D possibly being TRBD1 (6 bases). The CDR3 sequence is CASSLGAGTRIRTDTQYF. CDR3 nucleotides: TGTGCCAGCAGCTTAGGGGCCGGGACACGGATTAGGACAGATACGCAGTATTTT.